This T cell receptor beta chain is from a study of blood T cell repertoires in COVID-19. Study context: Acute and convalescent COVID-19 specimens originated in the United States, Italy and Spain. Sample material is recorded as cDNA or gDNA derived from T cells, B-cell-depleted T cells, or PBMCs.

There are 16 residues in the CDR3. CDR1 is SGHRS and CDR2 is YFSETQ in the germline V gene. V lost 0 bases and J 4 bases, leaving 14 bases between the germline ends. As originally analysed: Estimation of nucleated cell counts relied on the amplification of reference gene primers. Some clones are missing from TCRdb's copy, which holds only in-frame ones; the method was immunoSEQ multiplex PCR. That table supplies the V and J calls and clone size; D and trimming were determined from the DNA. This repertoire shows some 700,000 clones, 85% to 90% found once; its top ten account for roughly 0.25%. The genes are TRBV5-1 and TRBJ1-5, with a possible D match to TRBD1 (6 bases). Sequencing was performed on peripheral blood. The sequence was collected from a young woman with acute or convalescent COVID-19. The CDR3: CASSLVPGTYNQPQHF. Written as DNA, the CDR3 is TGCGCCAGCAGCTTGGTCCCTGGGACATATAATCAGCCCCAGCATTTT.